The text below deals with one T cell receptor (beta chain). The antigen is undetermined. Naive CD8 cells comprised CD45RO-negative, CCR7-positively selected cells, excluding terminally differentiated effector memory CD45RA+ cells. The data originate from a study of shared clonotypes between healthy human individuals. Turning to the study itself: CD4 naive and memory got three plates each, CD8 naive two, CD8 memory one.

General observations from the study: The study found roughly 5% of naive CD4 clonotypes shared across a few donors. Unshared clonotypes carried lower generation probabilities than those common to all four donors. The researchers took only blood, and tissue repertoires probably look different.

There are 16 residues in the CDR3. Trimming took 5 bases from V and 3 from J, leaving 15 bases between them. CDR1 and CDR2 from the germline V gene are SGHKS and YYEKEE (reference sequence). Measured with immunoSEQ multiplex PCR; TCRdb has only the in-frame clones, and not every one. The repertoire holds 800,000 to 950,000 clones, with approximately 96% as singletons. The receptor was derived from a man aged 25 to 40 in good health. Sequences were obtained from naive CD8+ T cells sorted from blood. The chain is built from TRBV5-5 and TRBJ2-6, with D possibly TRBD2 on 5 matching bases. The CDR3 DNA sequence: TGTGCCAGCAGGGCGGACTCCGGAGGTGGGGCCAACGTCCTGACTTTC. As protein: CASRADSGGGANVLTF.